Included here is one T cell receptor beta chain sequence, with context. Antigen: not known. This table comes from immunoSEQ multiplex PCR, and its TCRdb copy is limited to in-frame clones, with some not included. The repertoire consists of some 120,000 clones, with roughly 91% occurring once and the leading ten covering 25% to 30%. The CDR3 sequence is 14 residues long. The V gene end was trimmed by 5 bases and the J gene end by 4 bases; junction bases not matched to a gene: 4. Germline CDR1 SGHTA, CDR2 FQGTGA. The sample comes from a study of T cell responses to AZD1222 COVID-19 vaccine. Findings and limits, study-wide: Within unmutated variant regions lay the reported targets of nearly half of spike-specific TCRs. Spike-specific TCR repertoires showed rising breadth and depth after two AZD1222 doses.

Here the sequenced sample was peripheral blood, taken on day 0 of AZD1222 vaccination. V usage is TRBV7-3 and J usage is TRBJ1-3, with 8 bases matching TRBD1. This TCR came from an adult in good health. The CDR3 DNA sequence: TGTGCCAGCAGCCTCGGGACAGGCGGAAACACCATATATTTT. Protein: CASSLGTGGNTIYF.